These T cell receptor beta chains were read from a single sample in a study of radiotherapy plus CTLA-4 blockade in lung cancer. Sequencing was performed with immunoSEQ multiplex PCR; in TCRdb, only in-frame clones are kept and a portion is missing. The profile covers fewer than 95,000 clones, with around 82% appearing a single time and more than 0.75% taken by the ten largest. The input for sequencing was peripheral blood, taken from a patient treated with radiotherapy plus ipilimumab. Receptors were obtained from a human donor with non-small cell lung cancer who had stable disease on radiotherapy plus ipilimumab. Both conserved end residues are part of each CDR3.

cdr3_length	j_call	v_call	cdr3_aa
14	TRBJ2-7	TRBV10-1	CASSDLGGTYEQYF
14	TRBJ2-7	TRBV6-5	CASRDPGQGYEQYF
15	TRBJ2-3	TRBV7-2	CASSLTSGRSDTQYF
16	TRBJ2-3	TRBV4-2	CASSPSEPLGADTQYF
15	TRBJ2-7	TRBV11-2	CASSLAGTRAYEQYF
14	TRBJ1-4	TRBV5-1	CASSFRNRGEKLFF
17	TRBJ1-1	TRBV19	CASSMSITPTLNTEAFF
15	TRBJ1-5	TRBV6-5	CASSASQGANQPQHF
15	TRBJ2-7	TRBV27	CASSPPGTGVLFQYF
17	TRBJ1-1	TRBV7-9	CASSLSGGSWEFPEAFF
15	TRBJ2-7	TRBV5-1	CASSPAQGTYYEQYF
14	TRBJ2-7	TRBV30	CAWSWGRGGNEQYF
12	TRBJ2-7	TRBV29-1	CSVLDGSYEQYF
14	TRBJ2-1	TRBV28	CASSLLAGFNEQFF
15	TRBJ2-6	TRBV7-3	CASGTGVLGANVLTF
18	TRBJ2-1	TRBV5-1	CASSLTSGAPPAYNEQFF
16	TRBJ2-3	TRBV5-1	CASSPGLAGGPDTQYF
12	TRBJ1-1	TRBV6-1	CASSESHTEAFF
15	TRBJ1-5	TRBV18	CASSPSPVSNQPQHF
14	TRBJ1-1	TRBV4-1	CASSQPAMNTEAFF
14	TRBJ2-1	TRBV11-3	CASSLGGSSNEQFF
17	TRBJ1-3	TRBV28	CASSPLGQGNSGNTIYF
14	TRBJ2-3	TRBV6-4	CASSPSGGTDTQYF
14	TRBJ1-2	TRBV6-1	CASSEEGGTYGYTF
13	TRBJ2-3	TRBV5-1	CASSAQDTDTQYF
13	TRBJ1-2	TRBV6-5	CASSRLGTAIYTF
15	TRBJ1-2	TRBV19	CASSLSGTGGYGYTF
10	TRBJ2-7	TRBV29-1	CSVTADEQYF
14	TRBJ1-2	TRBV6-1	CASSEDRGRYGYTF
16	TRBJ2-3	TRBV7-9	CASSSTLADYTDTQYF
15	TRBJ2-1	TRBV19	CASSSGLGSSTEQFF
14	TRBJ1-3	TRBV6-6	CASSYNREGNTIYF
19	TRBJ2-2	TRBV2	CASSSPFFVAGEHTGELFF
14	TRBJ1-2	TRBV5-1	CASSLDRERYGYTF
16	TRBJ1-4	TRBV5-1	CASSLSGTGTNEKLFF
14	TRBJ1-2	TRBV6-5	CASSYSTAYYGYTF
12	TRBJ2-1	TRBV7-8	CASSLAENEQFF
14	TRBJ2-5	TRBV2	CASSKTGLSETQYF
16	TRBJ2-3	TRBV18	CASSPGLAGGTDTQYF
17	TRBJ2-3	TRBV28	CASSKGRRGGGTDTQYF
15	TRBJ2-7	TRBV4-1	CASSREGTSGYEQYF
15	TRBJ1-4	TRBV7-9	CASSSRGGGEGKLFF
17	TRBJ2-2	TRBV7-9	CASSHPTSGVNTGELFF
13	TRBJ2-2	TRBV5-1	CASSLDRAGELFF
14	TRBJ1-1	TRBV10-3	CAIRGTGRNEGAFF
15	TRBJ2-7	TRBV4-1	CASSQDAGSSYEQYF
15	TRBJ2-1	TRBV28	CASSLRTTNYNEQFF
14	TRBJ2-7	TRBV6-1	CASTGTSGSYEQYF
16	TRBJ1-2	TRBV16	CASSQAYPGAEKGYTF
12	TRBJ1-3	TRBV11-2	CASSLAGNTIYF